This T cell receptor (beta chain) comes out of a study of cytomegalovirus exposure and HLA in healthy donors. The overall study: Ancestry clustering placed around 81% of around 400 genotyped donors in the Caucasian-associated cluster.

On this clone: Its specificity is not known.

The PCR contained 60 Vbeta and 13 Jbeta primers. The protocol was immunoSEQ multiplex PCR, while the TCRdb copy is restricted to in-frame clones and leaves out a portion. The sample lists about 140,000 clones; approximately 88% were seen once. Overall study results and limits: A later analysis showed HLA-associated TCR beta chains outstripping equally common others in clonal expansion.

Germline lookup yields CDR1 SEHNR and CDR2 FQNEAQ (reference sequence). The CDR3 extends over 11 amino acids. Trimming pared 5 bases from V and 9 bases from J, leaving 10 bases between. The sequence was collected from a woman aged 40 to 50 in good health and CMV-seronegative. Input material: PBMCs. The rearrangement uses TRBV7-9 and TRBJ1-1; D uncertain. In DNA, the CDR3 is TGTGCCAGCAGCCTACTAGACAAAGCTTTCTTT. Its translation: CASSLLDKAFF.